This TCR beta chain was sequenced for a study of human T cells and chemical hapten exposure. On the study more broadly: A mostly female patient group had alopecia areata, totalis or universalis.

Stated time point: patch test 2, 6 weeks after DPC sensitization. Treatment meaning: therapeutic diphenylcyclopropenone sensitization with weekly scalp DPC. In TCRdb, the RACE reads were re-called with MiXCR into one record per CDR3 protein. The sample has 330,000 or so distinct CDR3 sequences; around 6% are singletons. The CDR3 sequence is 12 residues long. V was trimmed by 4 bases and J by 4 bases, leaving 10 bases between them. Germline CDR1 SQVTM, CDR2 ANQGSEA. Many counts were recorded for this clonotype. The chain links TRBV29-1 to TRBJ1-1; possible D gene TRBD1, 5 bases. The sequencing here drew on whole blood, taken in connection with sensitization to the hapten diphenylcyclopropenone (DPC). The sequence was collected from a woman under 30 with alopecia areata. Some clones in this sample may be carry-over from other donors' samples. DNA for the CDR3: TGCAGCGTTGGTAGGGGTTCCACTGAAGCTTTCTTT. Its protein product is CSVGRGSTEAFF.